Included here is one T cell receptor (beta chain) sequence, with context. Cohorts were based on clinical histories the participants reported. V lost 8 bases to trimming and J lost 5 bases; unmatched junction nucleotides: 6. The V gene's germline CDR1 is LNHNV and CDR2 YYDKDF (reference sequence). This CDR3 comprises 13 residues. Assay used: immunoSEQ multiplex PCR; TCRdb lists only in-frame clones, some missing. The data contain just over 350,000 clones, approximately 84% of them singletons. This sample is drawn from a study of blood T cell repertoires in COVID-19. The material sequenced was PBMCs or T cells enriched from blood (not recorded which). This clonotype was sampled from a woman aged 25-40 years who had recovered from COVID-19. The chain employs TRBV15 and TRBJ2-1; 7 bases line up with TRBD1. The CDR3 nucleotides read TGTGCCACCGCCCGGGACAGAAACAATGAGCAGTTCTTC. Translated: CATARDRNNEQFF.